The rows below give T cell receptor beta chains drawn from one sample of a study of control samples from healthy donors and cancer patients. Clones were read by immunoSEQ multiplex PCR, and TCRdb kept only the in-frame ones, dropping some. The sample lists 150,000 to 180,000 clones; around 96% were seen once. Sequenced sample: blood. Receptors originate from a man aged 35-49 years in good health. Both conserved end residues are part of each CDR3. The D gene is left open where the match is weak. Some rows mark clone size as missing; the rest say once, few, many or name a class of expanded clone.

NA	NA	TRBV6-1	15	TRBJ2-7	CASSEEFGDGYEQYF	TGTGCCAGCAGTGAAGAATTCGGGGACGGCTACGAGCAGTACTTC
NA	NA	TRBV6-5	13	TRBJ1-1	CASSTRGNTEAFF	TGTGCCAGCAGTACCCGTGGGAACACTGAAGCTTTCTTT
NA	NA	TRBV19	13	TRBJ1-2	CASQPGSGYGYTF	TGTGCCAGTCAGCCGGGGTCAGGATATGGCTACACCTTC
NA	NA	TRBV27	17	TRBJ2-1	CASSLDGGWSSYNEQFF	TGTGCCAGCAGTTTAGATGGGGGTTGGAGCTCCTACAATGAGCAGTTCTTC
NA	NA	TRBV7-2	15	TRBJ2-7	CASSPDFDRVNEQYF	TGTGCCAGCAGCCCCGACTTCGACAGAGTCAACGAGCAGTACTTC
NA	TRBD2	TRBV19	15	TRBJ2-1	CASSQGLARYNEQFF	TGTGCCAGTAGTCAAGGACTAGCTAGGTACAATGAGCAGTTCTTC
once	TRBD2	TRBV12-5	18	TRBJ2-7	CARGLVGAGGPGSYEQYF	TGTGCTCGTGGTTTGGTCGGGGCGGGGGGCCCGGGCTCCTACGAGCAGTACTTC
NA	TRBD2	TRBV6-2/TRBV6-3	15	TRBJ2-7	CASSFQGLADYEQYF	TGTGCCAGCAGTTTCCAGGGACTAGCGGACTACGAGCAGTACTTC
NA	NA	TRBV5-1	15	TRBJ1-3	CASSLGGSSGNTIYF	TGCGCCAGCAGCCTGGGGGGCTCCTCTGGAAACACCATATATTTT
NA	TRBD1	TRBV25-1	12	TRBJ1-6	CASRDRYSPLHF	TGTGCCAGCAGGGACAGGTATTCACCCCTCCACTTT
NA	NA	TRBV19	13	TRBJ1-5	CASSIRGNQPQHF	TGTGCCAGTAGTATCAGGGGAAATCAGCCCCAGCATTTT
NA	NA	TRBV6-5	14	TRBJ1-1	CASSYSRQYTEAFF	TGTGCCAGCAGTTACTCGAGGCAGTACACTGAAGCTTTCTTT
NA	NA	TRBV19	13	TRBJ2-7	CASSLFDRSEQYF	TGTGCCAGTAGTCTCTTCGACAGGAGCGAGCAGTACTTC
NA	NA	TRBV9	16	TRBJ1-4	CASSVGSIRANEKLFF	TGTGCCAGCAGCGTAGGTTCGATCAGGGCTAATGAAAAACTGTTTTTT
NA	TRBD2	TRBV27	16	TRBJ2-1	CASSPLAEFTYNEQFF	TGTGCCAGCAGCCCCCTAGCGGAATTTACCTACAATGAGCAGTTCTTC
NA	NA	TRBV11-2	15	TRBJ2-7	CASSLGGAASYEQYF	TGTGCCAGCAGCTTAGGGGGAGCGGCCTCCTACGAGCAGTACTTC
NA	NA	TRBV25-1	12	TRBJ2-2	CASSEYVGELFF	TGTGCCAGCAGTGAATATGTCGGGGAGCTGTTTTTT
NA	NA	TRBV2	15	TRBJ1-6	CARTDGSSYNSPLHF	TGTGCCAGGACTGACGGGAGCTCCTATAATTCACCCCTCCACTTT
NA	NA	TRBV5-6	15	TRBJ2-7	CASSLFTGNSYEQYF	TGTGCCAGCAGCTTGTTTACAGGTAACTCCTACGAGCAGTACTTC
once	TRBD1	TRBV7-9	16	TRBJ1-6	CASSLPGGLANSPLHF	TGTGCCAGCAGCCTACCAGGGGGCTTAGCGAATTCACCCCTCCACTTT
NA	NA	TRBV9	15	TRBJ1-1	CASSVAAMGGTEAFF	TGTGCCAGCAGCGTAGCAGCGATGGGCGGCACTGAAGCTTTCTTT
once	NA	TRBV5-6	14	TRBJ2-7	CASSSTGQAYEQYF	TGTGCCAGCAGCTCGACTGGACAAGCCTACGAGCAGTACTTC
few	NA	TRBV7-2	17	TRBJ2-4	CASSFTSDPRAKNIQYF	TGTGCCAGCAGTTTTACTTCGGACCCGAGAGCCAAAAACATTCAGTACTTC
NA	NA	TRBV13	16	TRBJ2-2	CASSLGLSGAFSKLFF	TGTGCCAGCAGCTTAGGCCTCTCGGGGGCCTTTAGCAAGCTGTTTTTT
once	TRBD1	TRBV7-9	16	TRBJ2-3	CASSPGQVWDTDTQYF	TGTGCCAGCAGCCCCGGACAGGTCTGGGACACAGATACGCAGTATTTT
NA	NA	TRBV19	14	TRBJ1-1	CASSMAQPNTEAFF	TGTGCCAGTAGTATGGCACAACCGAACACTGAAGCTTTCTTT
NA	NA	TRBV7-9	10	TRBJ1-1	CASSLAGVFF	TGTGCCAGCAGCTTAGCTGGTGTTTTCTTT
NA	NA	TRBV5-1	15	TRBJ2-2	CASSLGGTHTGELFF	TGCGCCAGCAGCTTGGGCGGCACCCATACCGGGGAGCTGTTTTTT
NA	TRBD1	TRBV19	15	TRBJ1-2	CASSTGQGANYGYTF	TGTGCCAGTAGTACCGGACAGGGGGCAAACTATGGCTACACCTTC
NA	NA	TRBV19	13	TRBJ1-2	CASRVRGVYGYTF	TGTGCCAGTAGAGTGAGGGGAGTCTATGGCTACACCTTC
NA	NA	TRBV29-1	13	TRBJ1-1	CSVMHQGYTEAFF	TGCAGCGTTATGCACCAGGGGTACACTGAAGCTTTCTTT
NA	NA	TRBV27	16	TRBJ1-4	CASMPYGYGTNEKLFF	TGTGCCAGCATGCCATACGGCTACGGAACTAATGAAAAACTGTTTTTT
NA	TRBD2	TRBV24-1	15	TRBJ2-3	CATSGKRGLTDTQYF	TGTGCCACCAGTGGTAAGCGGGGACTCACAGATACGCAGTATTTT
NA	NA	TRBV12-5	14	TRBJ1-1	CASGLGPILNEAFF	TGTGCTAGTGGTTTGGGTCCGATACTCAATGAAGCTTTCTTT
once	NA	TRBV19	14	TRBJ1-1	CASTITTGNTEAFF	TGTGCCAGTACCATAACGACAGGGAACACTGAAGCTTTCTTT
NA	NA	TRBV3-1/TRBV3-2	14	TRBJ2-7	CASSQSNGPYEQYF	TGTGCCAGCAGCCAAAGTAACGGCCCCTACGAGCAGTACTTC
NA	NA	TRBV7-2	13	TRBJ1-5	CASSLQGNQPQHF	TGTGCCAGCAGCCTTCAGGGGAATCAGCCCCAGCATTTT
NA	NA	TRBV27	16	TRBJ1-5	CASSFSHTIPNQPQHF	TGTGCCAGCAGTTTCTCTCACACTATACCCAATCAGCCCCAGCATTTT
once	NA	TRBV5-6	13	TRBJ2-1	CASSSVSYNEQFF	TGTGCCAGCAGCTCGGTTAGTTACAATGAGCAGTTCTTC
NA	NA	TRBV7-2	15	TRBJ1-4	CASSFQEGTNEKLFF	TGTGCCAGCAGCTTTCAGGAGGGCACTAATGAAAAACTGTTTTTT
once	NA	TRBV12-3/TRBV12-4	13	TRBJ1-1	CASRSVGATEAFF	TGTGCCAGCAGATCCGTGGGGGCCACGGAAGCTTTCTTT
NA	NA	TRBV11-2	16	TRBJ1-5	CASSLVHPGGNQPQHF	TGTGCCAGCAGCTTAGTTCACCCCGGAGGCAATCAGCCCCAGCATTTT
NA	NA	TRBV18	15	TRBJ1-2	CASSPRGQRLDGYTF	TGTGCCAGCTCACCACGTGGACAGCGATTGGATGGCTACACCTTC
few	NA	TRBV12-1	14	TRBJ1-4	CASSQTVTNEKLFF	TGTGCCAGCAGCCAGACAGTTACTAATGAAAAACTGTTTTTT
NA	NA	TRBV3-1/TRBV3-2	18	TRBJ2-6	CASSPPGARGTGANVLTF	TGTGCCAGCAGCCCACCGGGCGCAAGGGGAACTGGGGCCAACGTCCTGACTTTC
NA	NA	TRBV18	15	TRBJ2-2	CASSPTGSNTGELFF	TGTGCCAGCTCTCCCACAGGGTCGAACACCGGGGAGCTGTTTTTT
NA	NA	TRBV19	15	TRBJ1-1	CASSIDGGANTEAFF	TGTGCCAGTAGTATAGATGGAGGGGCGAACACTGAAGCTTTCTTT
NA	TRBD1	TRBV30	14	TRBJ1-5	CAWSSGTGNQPQHF	TGTGCCTGGAGTTCCGGGACAGGGAATCAGCCCCAGCATTTT
NA	TRBD2	TRBV3-1/TRBV3-2	17	TRBJ2-3	CASSEQLSGVSTDTQYF	TGTGCCAGCAGCGAACAACTAAGCGGGGTGAGCACAGATACGCAGTATTTT
NA	NA	TRBV24-1	14	TRBJ1-2	CATSDPTGLGGYTF	TGTGCCACCAGTGATCCGACAGGTCTTGGTGGCTACACCTTC
NA	TRBD2	TRBV6-2/TRBV6-3	16	TRBJ2-7	CASSYLASSGFYEQYF	TGTGCCAGCAGTTACTTGGCGTCTAGCGGTTTCTACGAGCAGTACTTC
NA	NA	TRBV19	16	TRBJ2-7	CASSDSTGGSYYEQYF	TGTGCCAGTAGCGATTCGACTGGGGGTTCCTACTACGAGCAGTACTTC
NA	NA	TRBV7-6	15	TRBJ1-1	CASSLVTQDHIEAFF	TGTGCCAGCAGCTTAGTAACACAGGATCATATTGAAGCTTTCTTT
NA	NA	TRBV27	12	TRBJ1-2	CASSATKGGYTF	TGTGCCAGCAGTGCTACAAAGGGTGGCTACACCTTC
NA	NA	TRBV7-8	15	TRBJ2-7	CASSLGSGQAYEQYF	TGTGCCAGCAGCTTAGGGTCTGGACAAGCCTACGAGCAGTACTTC
NA	TRBD1	TRBV13	13	TRBJ2-7	CASSSDRGYEQYF	TGTGCCAGCAGCTCTGACAGGGGCTACGAGCAGTACTTC